Below are 10 T cell receptor beta chains sequenced from a single sample in a study of Ad26.COV2.S vaccination and SARS-CoV-2 variants. TCRdb keeps only in-frame clones here, not all; method: immunoSEQ multiplex PCR. The sample contains about 680,000 clones, 89% of which appear only once. This sample's treatment: 15 to 20 received Ad26.COV2.S at low or high dose, single or two shots; 5 received placebo; per-sample allocation not given. All samples were drawn on day 63, counting from the first vaccine or placebo injection. Sequences were derived from peripheral blood, sampled in a trial of Ad26.COV2.S vaccine versus placebo. These receptors came from a person between 18 and 65 years old who received the Ad26.COV2.S COVID-19 vaccine or a placebo.

This chain links TRBV19 with TRBJ1-3; no reliable D call. With 5 bases removed from V and 2 bases from J, the gap between germline ends came to 7 bases. In germline, CDR1 is LNHDA, CDR2 SQIVND (reference sequence). This CDR3 comprises 13 residues. The CDR3, as DNA: TGTGCCAGTAGTGCGCAGACTGGAAACACCATATATTTT. This gives the protein CASSAQTGNTIYF.

In regard to this clone: At the DNA level, this CDR3 is encoded by other sequences in the same sample as well. The chain carries TRBV11-2 and TRBJ2-7; D gene ambiguous. Germline loops: CDR1 SGHAT, CDR2 FQNNGV. V shed 4 bases and J shed 3 bases, with 4 bases lying between them. CDR3 length: 11 amino acids. The DNA for the CDR3 is TGTGCCAGCAGCTCCTACTACGAGCAGTACTTC. This codes for CASSSYYEQYF.

In its sample, this clone was seen a few times. The chain uses TRBV5-4 and TRBJ2-7; TRBD1 agrees at 9 bases. With 4 bases clipped from V and 3 bases from J, the junction kept 5 bases outside the gene matches. The length of the CDR3 is 14 residues. CDR1 is SGHNT and CDR2 is YYREEE in the germline V gene (reference sequence). Here the CDR3 DNA reads TGTGCCAGCAGCAAAAGACAGGGGGGCTACGAGCAGTACTTC. This translates into CASSKRQGGYEQYF.

The chain employs TRBV30 and TRBJ2-7; 8 positions agree with TRBD2. The V gene end was trimmed by 2 bases and the J gene end by 6 bases; junction bases not matched to a gene: 3. This CDR3 contains 12 residues. Per germline, CDR1 GTSNPN and CDR2 SVGIG (reference sequence). The CDR3 sequence is CAWSRGGGEQYF. The CDR3 coding sequence is TGTGCCTGGAGTCGGGGGGGCGGCGAGCAGTACTTC.

The chain combines TRBV24-1 with TRBJ2-2; 8 bases fit TRBD2. From germline, CDR1 is KGHDR and CDR2 SFDVKD. The V segment lost 0 bases and the J segment 1 base; nucleotides outside the gene matches: 9. The CDR3 runs to 19 residues. In nucleotides, the CDR3 is TGTGCCACCAGTGATTTGCTCGGGAGCGGGAGTCTGAACACCGGGGAGCTGTTTTTT. This codes for CATSDLLGSGSLNTGELFF.

The chain combines TRBV5-1 with TRBJ1-4; no reliable D call. Germline values: CDR1 SGHRS, CDR2 YFSETQ. The CDR3 sequence is 14 residues long. Between the trimmed V and J ends, which lost 4 bases and 1 base, there was a span of 8 bases. The CDR3 DNA reads TGCGCCAGCAGCCCAGGCATAACTAATGAAAAACTGTTTTTT. Protein sequence: CASSPGITNEKLFF.

V usage is TRBV5-4 and J usage is TRBJ1-2; unclear D gene. In germline, CDR1 is SGHNT, CDR2 YYREEE (reference sequence). Trimming pared 4 bases from V and 2 bases from J, leaving 15 bases between. This CDR3 is 15 amino acids long. CDR3 amino acids: CASSPVGYPNYGYTF. The CDR3 DNA reads TGTGCCAGCAGCCCCGTGGGATACCCCAACTATGGCTACACCTTC.

The chain joins TRBV6-5 to TRBJ2-2; 10 bases align to TRBD1. This CDR3 has 14 amino acids. V lost 6 bases, J lost 4 bases, and 2 bases stayed unmatched. The V gene's germline CDR1 is MNHEY and CDR2 SVGAGI. The CDR3: CASRTGGGTGELFF. In nucleotides, the CDR3 is TGTGCCAGCAGGACAGGGGGCGGCACCGGGGAGCTGTTTTTT.

V is TRBV5-1 and J is TRBJ1-2; D call uncertain. The CDR3 has 13 residues. Per the germline V gene, CDR1 is SGHRS and CDR2 is YFSETQ. V lost 5 bases and J 4 bases, leaving 12 bases between the germline ends. This chain's CDR3 is CASRQRESYGYTF. Written as DNA, the CDR3 is TGCGCCAGCAGGCAACGGGAGTCCTATGGCTACACCTTC.

This chain links TRBV5-8 with TRBJ1-4; TRBD1 matches 7 bases. J gave up 8 bases and V 1 base, and 14 bases lay outside the gene matches. This CDR3 spans 17 amino acids. Per the germline V gene, CDR1 is SGHTS and CDR2 is YDEGEE. The CDR3 coding sequence is TGTGCCAGCAGCTTGAAGGTTGGGACAGTCAGTTTAGAAAAACTGTTTTTT. It encodes CASSLKVGTVSLEKLFF. The full variable domain, with the rest looked up from reference TRBV5-8 and TRBJ1-4, is EAGVTQSPTHLIKTRGQQATLRCSPISGHTSVYWYQQALGLGLQFLLWYDEGEERNRGNFPPRFSGRQFPNYSSELNVNALELEDSALYLCASSLKVGTVSLEKLFFGSGTQLSVL.